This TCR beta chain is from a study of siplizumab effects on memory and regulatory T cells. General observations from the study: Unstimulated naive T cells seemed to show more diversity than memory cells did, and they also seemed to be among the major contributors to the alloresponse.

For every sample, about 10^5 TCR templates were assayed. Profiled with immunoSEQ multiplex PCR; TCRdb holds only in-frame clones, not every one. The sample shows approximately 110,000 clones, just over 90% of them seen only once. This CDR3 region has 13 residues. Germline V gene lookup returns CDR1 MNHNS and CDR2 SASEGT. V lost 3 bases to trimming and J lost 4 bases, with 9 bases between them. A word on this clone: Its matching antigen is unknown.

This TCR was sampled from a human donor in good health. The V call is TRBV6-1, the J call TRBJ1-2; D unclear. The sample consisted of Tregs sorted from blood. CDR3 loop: CASSDSRPYGYTF. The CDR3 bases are TGTGCCAGCAGTGATTCCAGACCCTATGGCTACACCTTC.